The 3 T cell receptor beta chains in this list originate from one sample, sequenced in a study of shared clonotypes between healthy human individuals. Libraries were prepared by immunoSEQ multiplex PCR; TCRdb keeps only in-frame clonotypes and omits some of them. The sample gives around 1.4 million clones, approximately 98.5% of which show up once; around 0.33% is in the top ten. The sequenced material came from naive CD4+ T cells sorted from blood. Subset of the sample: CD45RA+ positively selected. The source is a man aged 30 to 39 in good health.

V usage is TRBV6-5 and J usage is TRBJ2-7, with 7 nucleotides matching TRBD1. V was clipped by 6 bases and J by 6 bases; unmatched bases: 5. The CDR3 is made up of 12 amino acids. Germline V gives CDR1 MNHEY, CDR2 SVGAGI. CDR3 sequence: CASSFRGTEQYF. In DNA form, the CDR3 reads TGTGCCAGCAGCTTCAGGGGGACCGAGCAGTACTTC.

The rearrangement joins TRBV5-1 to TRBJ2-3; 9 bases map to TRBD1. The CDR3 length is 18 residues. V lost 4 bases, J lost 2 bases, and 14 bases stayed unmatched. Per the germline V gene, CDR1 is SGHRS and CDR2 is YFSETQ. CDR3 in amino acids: CASSVGTGTGFFTDTQYF. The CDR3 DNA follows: TGCGCCAGCAGCGTAGGTACCGGGACAGGGTTTTTCACAGATACGCAGTATTTT.

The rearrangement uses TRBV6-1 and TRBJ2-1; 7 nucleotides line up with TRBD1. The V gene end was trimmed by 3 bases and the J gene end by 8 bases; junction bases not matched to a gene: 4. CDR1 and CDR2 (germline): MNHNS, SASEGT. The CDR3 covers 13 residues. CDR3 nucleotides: TGTGCCAGCAGTGACAGACAGGGCGATGAGCAGTTCTTC. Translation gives CASSDRQGDEQFF.